The 10 T cell receptor beta chains reported below all come from one sample, sequenced in a study of CD8 T cells in ankylosing spondylitis. TCRdb re-called the 5' RACE reads with MiXCR, one entry per CDR3 protein. Among 150,000 to 200,000 distinct CDR3 sequences listed, around a third were seen once. The sequenced material came from synovial fluid, either unsorted or a sorted T cell fraction (not recorded which). The receptors shown here come from a male donor with ankylosing spondylitis.

The J gene is TRBJ2-2, the V gene TRBV5-1; 9 bases are shared with TRBD2. V shed 4 bases, J shed 4 bases, and the junction held 11 bases outside the gene matches. The CDR3 is 17 residues long. Germline V gene sequence: CDR1 SGHRS, CDR2 YFSETQ. The CDR3 protein is CASSPTFSGSGTGELFF. The CDR3, as DNA: TGCGCCAGCAGCCCGACCTTTAGCGGGAGTGGCACCGGGGAGCTGTTTTTT.

This clonotype was seen only a few times. This chain links TRBV15 with TRBJ1-5; D is perhaps TRBD1 (6 bases). This CDR3 contains 17 residues. In germline, CDR1 is LNHNV, CDR2 YYDKDF (reference sequence). V gave up 5 bases and J gave up 12 bases, with 29 bases separating them. The CDR3 DNA reads TGTGCCACCAGCCCCATTAGGACAGTTTATAGCAATCGGAGCCAGCATTTT. It yields the protein CATSPIRTVYSNRSQHF.

This clonotype was counted only a few times. The chain is built from TRBV5-1 and TRBJ2-2, with D perhaps TRBD1 (6 bases). Trimming pared 0 bases from V and 2 bases from J, leaving 14 bases between. The germline V gene encodes CDR1 SGHRS and CDR2 YFSETQ. The CDR3 extends over 17 amino acids. CDR3 nucleotides: TGCGCCAGCAGCTTGGCGACACAGGGTACAAACACCGGGGAGCTGTTTTTT. It encodes CASSLATQGTNTGELFF.

The chain uses TRBV11-2 and TRBJ2-7; D ambiguous. The CDR3 contains 14 residues. The germline gives CDR1 SGHAT, CDR2 FQNNGV. Trimming stripped 1 base from V and 2 bases from J, with 9 bases between. CDR3 nucleotides: TGTGCCAGCAGCTTAGCAGTGCTACCCTACGAGCAGTACTTC. Encoded protein: CASSLAVLPYEQYF.

In this sample, this clonotype turned up many times. The chain uses TRBV11-2 and TRBJ1-2; D ambiguous. The V gene's germline CDR1 is SGHAT and CDR2 FQNNGV. Between the trimmed V and J ends, which lost 2 bases and 9 bases, there was a span of 7 bases. CDR3 length: 11 residues. The CDR3 DNA reads TGTGCCAGCAGCTTAATTGGGAGCTACACCTTC. Its translation: CASSLIGSYTF.

There are many counts of this clonotype. The V gene is TRBV5-5, the J gene TRBJ2-5, with TRBD2 identical over 10 bases. J was trimmed by 4 bases and V by 4 bases; bases with no gene match: 10. The V gene's germline CDR1 is SGHKS and CDR2 YYEKEE (reference sequence). CDR3 length equals 16 residues. CDR3 region: CASSRRTSGLGETQYF. CDR3 bases: TGTGCCAGCAGCCGAAGGACTAGCGGTTTGGGAGAGACCCAGTACTTC. Supplemented by reference TRBV5-5 and TRBJ2-5, the full variable domain reads DAGVTQSPTHLIKTRGQQVTLRCSPISGHKSVSWYQQVLGQGPQFIFQYYEKEERGRGNFPDRFSARQFPNYSSELNVNALLLGDSALYLCASSRRTSGLGETQYFGPGTRLLVL.

The chain carries TRBV30 and TRBJ2-1; 9 positions agree with TRBD1. Germline loops: CDR1 GTSNPN, CDR2 SVGIG (reference sequence). The junction had 6 bases not matched to a gene; V was cut back by 3 bases and J by 3 bases. The CDR3 loop spans 15 amino acids. CDR3 residues: CAWRLGDRDYNEQFF. The DNA for the CDR3 is TGTGCCTGGAGGTTGGGGGACAGGGACTACAATGAGCAGTTCTTC.

This clonotype was recorded a few times. This chain links TRBV10-3 with TRBJ2-3; 10 bases match TRBD2. There are 19 residues in the CDR3. V gave up 3 bases and J gave up 1 base; unmatched junction bases: 13. Germline CDR1 ENHRY, CDR2 SYGVKD. Here the CDR3 reads CAISDPGLAAPLGTDTQYF. The CDR3 DNA sequence: TGTGCCATCAGTGACCCCGGACTAGCGGCACCTCTGGGCACAGATACGCAGTATTTT.

The chain carries TRBV20-1 and TRBJ1-4; 11 bases match TRBD1. Per germline, CDR1 DFQATT and CDR2 SNEGSKA (reference sequence). The V and J ends lost 5 bases and 5 bases, in that order; junction bases with no gene match: 16. The CDR3 is made up of 18 amino acids. CDR3 region: CSAFGQGAMYKDNEKLFF. The CDR3 coding sequence is TGCAGTGCTTTCGGACAGGGGGCCATGTATAAGGACAATGAAAAACTGTTTTTT.

This chain uses TRBV10-2 with TRBJ1-2; a weak D match, TRBD1 (5 bases). V was shortened by 4 bases and J by 3 bases, with 9 bases between the two germline ends. The CDR3 sequence is 13 residues long. Germline V gene lookup returns CDR1 WSHSY and CDR2 SAAADI. The CDR3 reads CASSGTGDYGYTF. The CDR3 DNA is TGCGCCAGCAGTGGAACAGGAGACTATGGCTACACCTTC.